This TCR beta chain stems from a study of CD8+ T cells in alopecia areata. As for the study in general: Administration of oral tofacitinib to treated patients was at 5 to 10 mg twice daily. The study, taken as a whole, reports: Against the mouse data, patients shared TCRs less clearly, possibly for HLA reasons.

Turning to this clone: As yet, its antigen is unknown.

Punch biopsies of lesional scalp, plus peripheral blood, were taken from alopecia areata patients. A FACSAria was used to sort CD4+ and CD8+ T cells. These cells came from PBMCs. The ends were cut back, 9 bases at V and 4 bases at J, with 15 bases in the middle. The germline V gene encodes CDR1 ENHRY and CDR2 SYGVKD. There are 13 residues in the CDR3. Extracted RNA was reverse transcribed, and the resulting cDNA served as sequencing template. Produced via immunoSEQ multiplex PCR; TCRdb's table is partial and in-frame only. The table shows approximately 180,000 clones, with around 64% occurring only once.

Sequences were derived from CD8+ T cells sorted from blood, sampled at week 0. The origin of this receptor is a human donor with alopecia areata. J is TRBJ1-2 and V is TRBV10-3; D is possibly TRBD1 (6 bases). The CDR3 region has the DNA TGTGCCATACCCGGGGGCCGTGGCTATGGCTACACCTTC. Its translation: CAIPGGRGYGYTF.